The 12 T cell receptor beta chains presented below share a single source sample, sequenced in a study of molecular identifiers for immune sequencing clone quantification. Using its own MiXCR run on the PCR reads, TCRdb lists one record per CDR3 protein. The data show some 680,000 distinct CDR3 sequences, 25% seen once. Sequencing input: naive CD8+ T cells from blood, with Jurkat cell RNA spiked in. Subset described: FACS-sorted CD8+CD4-CCR7+CD45RA+ naive T cells. The origin of the receptors is a human donor in good health. Some libraries in this study had Jurkat cell RNA spiked in.

Note on this clonotype: This may come from a read error, since a much larger clone is one base off. V and J are TRBV19 and TRBJ2-5, with 7 bases aligning to TRBD1. The CDR3 loop spans 14 amino acids. Germline CDR1 LNHDA, CDR2 SQIVND (reference sequence). DNA for the CDR3: TGTGCCGGTAGTCAAACAGGGGCCCGAGAGACCCAGTACTTC. Translating gives CAGSQTGARETQYF. Full variable domain (rest looked up from reference TRBV19 and TRBJ2-5): DGGITQSPKYLFRKEGQNVTLSCEQNLNHDAMYWYRQDPGQGLRLIYYSQIVNDFQKGDIAEGYSVSREKKESFPLTVTSAQKNPTAFYLCAGSQTGARETQYFGPGTRLLVL.

There are many counts of this clonotype. The chain links TRBV28 to TRBJ2-3; perhaps D is TRBD1 or TRBD2 (5 bases each). The CDR3 has 18 amino acids. From germline, CDR1 is MDHEN and CDR2 SYDVKM. Deletions cut 2 bases from V and 0 bases from J, with 18 bases between. The CDR3 spells CASSLDQIGGYSTDTQYF. The CDR3 DNA reads as TGTGCCAGCAGTTTAGACCAGATTGGGGGTTATAGCACAGATACGCAGTATTTT. The full variable domain, rest sourced from reference TRBV28 and TRBJ2-3, is DVKVTQSSRYLVKRTGEKVFLECVQDMDHENMFWYRQDPGLGLRLIYFSYDVKMKEKGDIPEGYSVSREKKERFSLILESASTNQTSMYLCASSLDQIGGYSTDTQYFGPGTRLTVL.

This clonotype has a count of ten or more. The chain joins TRBV12-3 or TRBV12-4 to TRBJ2-5, with 7 bases fitting TRBD2. Trimming cost V 5 bases and J 3 bases; bases outside gene matches: 9. CDR3 length: 15 amino acids. CDR3 loop: CASSDQGAGKETQYF. The CDR3 coding sequence is TGTGCCAGCAGTGACCAGGGAGCGGGGAAAGAGACCCAGTACTTC.

The chain recombines TRBV6-2 or TRBV6-3 with TRBJ2-7, with TRBD2 identical over 9 bases. The CDR3 loop spans 13 amino acids. Germline trimming cut 10 bases from V and 5 bases from J; bases unmatched to any gene: 9. CDR1 MNHEY and CDR2 SVGEGT come from the germline V gene. CDR3 sequence (DNA): TGTGCCACCGTTAGCGGGAGTTTGGACGAGCAGTACTTC. Its protein is CATVSGSLDEQYF.

This clonotype was observed at least ten times. CDR3 protein: CASSGTATDTQYF. The CDR3 bases are TGTGCCAGCAGCGGGACAGCAACAGATACGCAGTATTTT. This sequence joins TRBV11-2 and TRBJ2-3, with TRBD1 identical over 7 bases. The V and J ends lost 5 bases and 3 bases, in that order; junction bases with no gene match: 2. The CDR3 runs to 13 residues. CDR1 SGHAT and CDR2 FQNNGV come from the germline V gene.

This clonotype has at least ten counts. The chain joins TRBV5-4 to TRBJ1-1, with D possibly TRBD1 on 5 matching bases. The CDR3 has 14 amino acids. Deletions cut 3 bases from V and 6 bases from J, with 15 bases between. Germline CDR1 SGHNT, CDR2 YYREEE (reference sequence). In DNA, the CDR3 is TGTGCCAGCAGCTCTGGGGCAGGGTCCCCTGAAGCTTTCTTT. Protein sequence: CASSSGAGSPEAFF.

The table lists this clonotype with many counts. The chain joins TRBV5-1 to TRBJ1-1, with a possible D match to TRBD1 (5 bases). The CDR3 has 15 residues. Germline loops: CDR1 SGHRS, CDR2 YFSETQ. Trimming took 0 bases from V and 3 from J, leaving 12 bases between them. This chain's CDR3 is CASSLDGGRYTEAFF. Written as DNA, the CDR3 is TGCGCCAGCAGCTTGGATGGGGGTAGGTACACTGAAGCTTTCTTT.

The V gene is TRBV3-1, the J gene TRBJ2-5; 9 bases are a match to TRBD2. The CDR3 has 15 amino acids. V lost 0 bases, J lost 2 bases, and 1 base stayed unmatched. The germline V gene encodes CDR1 LGHDT and CDR2 YNNKEL (reference sequence). The CDR3 loop reads CASSQERGGQETQYF. The CDR3, as DNA: TGTGCCAGCAGCCAAGAGCGGGGGGGACAAGAGACCCAGTACTTC.

A note on this clonotype: A far more abundant clone sits one base away, making this likely a read error. This chain links TRBV7-9 with TRBJ2-3; the D is unclear. Germline lookup yields CDR1 SEHNR and CDR2 FQNEAQ (reference sequence). CDR3 length: 13 residues. The CDR3 region has the DNA TGTGCCAGCGGCTTGGGCCTCACAGATACGCAGTATTTT. Its protein product is CASGLGLTDTQYF.

About this clonotype itself: A junction boundary mismatches the germline segment, possibly from a read error. The rearrangement links TRBV9 to TRBJ1-1; D not certain. This CDR3 has 13 amino acids. Germline values: CDR1 SGDLS, CDR2 YYNGEE. Written as DNA, the CDR3 is TGTGCCAGCAGCGTAGGAGGTGCTACTGAAGCTCTCTTT. Translating gives CASSVGGATEALF.

Only one count was recorded for this clonotype. The gene calls are TRBV11-2 and TRBJ2-3; no firm D call. The CDR3 is 14 residues long. The V gene lost 1 base and the J gene lost 2 bases, with 7 bases spanning the gap. CDR1 SGHAT and CDR2 FQNNGV come from the germline V gene. The CDR3 is CASSLARNTDTQYF. The CDR3 DNA follows: TGTGCCAGCAGCTTAGCCCGCAACACAGATACGCAGTATTTT.

This clonotype has only a few counts. The chain carries TRBV7-3 and TRBJ2-1; 8 bases fit TRBD2. The V and J ends lost 5 bases and 8 bases, in that order; junction bases with no gene match: 14. The germline gives CDR1 SGHTA, CDR2 FQGTGA. This CDR3 is 16 amino acids long. The CDR3, as DNA: TGTGCCAGCAGCCCCGGACTAGCTCCAAGAGGGGATGAGCAGTTCTTC. It encodes CASSPGLAPRGDEQFF.